The rows below give T cell receptor beta chains drawn from one sample of a study of cytomegalovirus exposure and HLA in healthy donors. Generated by immunoSEQ multiplex PCR, the TCRdb table keeps only in-frame clones and is missing some. The sample contains 200,000 or so clones, roughly 80% of which appear only once. Sequencing was done on a sample of PBMCs. Receptor source: a woman aged 40 to 55 in good health and CMV-seronegative. CDR3s leave out the opening cysteine and the closing phenylalanine or tryptophan.

>TRBV19|TRBJ2-7
ASRPTGTGTYEQY
>TRBV2|TRBJ2-5
ASRPDSETQY
>TRBV19|TRBJ2-3
ASSIDGDRSTDTQY
>TRBV5-4|TRBJ2-7
ASSDRDAYEQY
>TRBV9|TRBJ2-1
ASSDSGNYNEQF
>TRBV7-2|TRBJ1-5
ASSARSGTGGSEPQH
>TRBV30|TRBJ1-2
AWSSNYGYT
>TRBV7-2|TRBJ2-2
ASSFTAGVNTGELF
>TRBV7-8|TRBJ2-6
ASSLRLAGLSGANVLT
>TRBV5-1|TRBJ2-7
ASSEGPGPHEQY
>TRBV19|TRBJ1-5
ASIPTGGSSQPQH
>TRBV2|TRBJ2-1
ASLVGYYNEQF
>TRBV27|TRBJ1-1
ATHALTKNTEAF
>TRBV10-3|TRBJ2-5
AISDPPRDSQETQY
>TRBV9|TRBJ2-5
ASSVGASGRGRETQY
>TRBV6-1|TRBJ1-3
ASSSTVRENTIY
>TRBV7-6|TRBJ2-3
ASSWQRGPTDTQY
>TRBV7-9|TRBJ2-2
ASSLQGTTPGELF
>TRBV6-5|-
ASRSSGGVSYEQY
>TRBV6-6|TRBJ2-2
ASSYRGADTGELF
>TRBV19|TRBJ2-7
ASRGSGRSSYEQY